This T cell receptor (beta chain) was sequenced in a study of T cell responses to AZD1222 COVID-19 vaccine. Across the whole study: Doses given second, at about 4 or about 12 weeks, were pooled. Study results and caveats: Following two doses of AZD1222, Spike-specific TCR breadth and depth rose. Only a handful of individuals given AZD1222 were seropositive at baseline. Donors in the cohort were predominantly white British and more often female, and clonal diversity was possibly underestimated.

Only in-frame clones appear in the TCRdb table, and some are missing; sequencing was by immunoSEQ multiplex PCR. The sample gives some 170,000 clones, just over 90% of which show up once; 2.6% is in the top ten. CDR1 and CDR2 (germline): SGHAT, FQNNGV. The V and J ends lost 6 bases and 0 bases respectively, with 12 bases between them. The CDR3 length is 14 residues. To note about this clone: Its antigen is not identified.

The chain is built from TRBV11-2 and TRBJ2-7; possible D gene TRBD1, 6 bases. This specimen consisted of peripheral blood, obtained on day 0 of AZD1222 vaccination. The sequence was collected from an adult in good health. CDR3 protein: CASRTGAPSYEQYF. The CDR3 nucleotides are TGTGCCAGCAGGACAGGTGCACCCTCCTACGAGCAGTACTTC.